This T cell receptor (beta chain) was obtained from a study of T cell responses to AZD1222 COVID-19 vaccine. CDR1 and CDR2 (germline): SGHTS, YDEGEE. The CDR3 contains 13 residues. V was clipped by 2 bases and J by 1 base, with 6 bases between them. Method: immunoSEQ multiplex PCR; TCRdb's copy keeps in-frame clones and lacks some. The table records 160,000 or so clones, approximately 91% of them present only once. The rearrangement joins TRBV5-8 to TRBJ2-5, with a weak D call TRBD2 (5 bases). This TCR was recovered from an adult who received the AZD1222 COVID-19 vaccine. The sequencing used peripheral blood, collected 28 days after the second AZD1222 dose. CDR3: CASSFGGQETQYF. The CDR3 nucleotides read TGTGCCAGCAGCTTTGGAGGCCAAGAGACCCAGTACTTC.